Shown below are 27 T cell receptor beta chains from a single sample sequenced in a study of sequential checkpoint blockade in melanoma. Here immunoSEQ multiplex PCR was the method, and the copy in TCRdb shows in-frame clones only, minus some. The repertoire has about 12,000 clones, approximately 79% of them found once; the top ten carry 50% to 70%. Treatment denoted: randomized to nivolumab then ipilimumab (arm A) or the reverse (arm B). The sample in question was CD8+ T cells sorted from blood (inferred from file names), obtained from a patient given nivolumab and ipilimumab in sequence. The receptors shown here come from a human donor with melanoma.

This clone is labeled as medium-sized (0.01 to 0.1%). The V and J genes are TRBV7-2 and TRBJ2-3, with D possibly being TRBD2 (7 bases). This CDR3 region has 15 residues. With 0 bases removed from V and 4 bases from J, the gap between germline ends came to 11 bases. CDR1 is SGHTA, CDR2 FQGNSA, per germline. CDR3 nucleotide sequence: TGTGCCAGCAGCTTAGCGGGGGGGCCCCCAGATACGCAGTATTTT. It encodes CASSLAGGPPDTQYF.

The chain links TRBV7-3 to TRBJ2-1; D not resolved. Germline V CDR1 and CDR2: SGHTA, FQGTGA. CDR3 length equals 13 residues. Deletions cut 6 bases from V and 4 bases from J, with 10 bases between. DNA for the CDR3: TGTGCCAGCAGTTTCCCCCCGTACAATGAGCAGTTCTTC. Residues: CASSFPPYNEQFF.

The V call is TRBV14, the J call TRBJ2-1, with TRBD2 matching 9 bases. With 2 bases clipped from V and 9 bases from J, the junction kept 8 bases outside the gene matches. This CDR3 spans 15 amino acids. CDR1 SGHDN and CDR2 FVKESK come from the germline V gene. The chain's CDR3 is CASSQSPSGVGEQFF. The CDR3 DNA reads TGTGCCAGCAGCCAATCCCCTAGCGGGGTAGGTGAGCAGTTCTTC.

The chain employs TRBV7-8 and TRBJ1-5, with TRBD1 matching over 7 bases. The germline CDR1 and CDR2 sequences are SGHVS and FQNEAQ. V lost 6 bases to trimming and J lost 2 bases; unmatched junction nucleotides: 4. The CDR3 extends over 14 amino acids. The CDR3 sequence: CASSQGVGNQPQHF. The CDR3 DNA sequence: TGTGCCAGCAGTCAGGGGGTTGGCAATCAGCCCCAGCATTTT.

The gene calls are TRBV28 and TRBJ1-2, with 9 bases identical to TRBD1. Trimming took 6 bases from V and 8 from J; bases not matched to a gene: 10. The CDR3 extends over 14 amino acids. Germline V gives CDR1 MDHEN, CDR2 SYDVKM. The CDR3 protein is CASRPPGQGRGYTF. As DNA, the CDR3 is TGTGCCAGCAGGCCACCGGGACAGGGACGCGGCTACACCTTC.

The chain links TRBV29-1 to TRBJ2-3; 13 nucleotides align to TRBD2. This CDR3 region has 16 residues. V shed 0 bases, J shed 6 bases, and the junction held 6 bases outside the gene matches. The germline gives CDR1 SQVTM, CDR2 ANQGSEA. CDR3 residues: CSVEDSGLAGMDTQYF. CDR3 nucleotides: TGCAGCGTTGAAGATTCGGGACTAGCGGGGATGGATACGCAGTATTTT.

The rearrangement uses TRBV19 and TRBJ1-1, with D uncertain. The V end was cut by 2 bases, the J end by 1 base, with 8 bases between. From germline, CDR1 is LNHDA and CDR2 SQIVND (reference sequence). The CDR3 extends over 14 amino acids. The CDR3 reads CASSIFPTNTEAFF. DNA of the CDR3: TGTGCCAGTAGTATATTTCCTACGAACACTGAAGCTTTCTTT.

This chain connects TRBV5-8 to TRBJ2-2; 11 bases are a match to TRBD2. The germline V gene has CDR1 SGHTS and CDR2 YDEGEE. V lost 4 bases to trimming and J lost 10 bases; unmatched junction nucleotides: 15. CDR3 length equals 17 residues. The CDR3 sequence is CASSRGTSGPSEVELFF. Here the CDR3 DNA reads TGTGCCAGCAGCCGAGGGACTAGCGGTCCTTCAGAGGTGGAGCTGTTTTTT. The whole variable domain, remainder taken from reference TRBV5-8 and TRBJ2-2, is EAGVTQSPTHLIKTRGQQATLRCSPISGHTSVYWYQQALGLGLQFLLWYDEGEERNRGNFPPRFSGRQFPNYSSELNVNALELEDSALYLCASSRGTSGPSEVELFFGEGSRLTVL.

The V and J genes are TRBV28 and TRBJ2-2, with no clear D. CDR3 length: 15 amino acids. The V gene's germline CDR1 is MDHEN and CDR2 SYDVKM. Trimming shortened V by 3 bases and J by 5 bases, and 13 bases separated the two germline ends. The chain's CDR3 is CASSLVFTVTGELFF. The CDR3 coding sequence is TGTGCCAGCAGTTTGGTGTTTACGGTAACCGGGGAGCTGTTTTTT.

V gene TRBV27 combines with J gene TRBJ2-7; 7 positions agree with TRBD1. CDR1 and CDR2 (germline): MNHEY, SMNVEV (reference sequence). CDR3 length: 14 amino acids. V trimming: 6 bases; J trimming: 5 bases; junction bases outside the gene matches: 10. DNA of the CDR3: TGTGCCAGCAGCTTACAGGGGAGTGCCCACGAGCAGTACTTC. It is translated as CASSLQGSAHEQYF.

This clone was counted between two and nine times. This chain joins TRBV5-1 and TRBJ2-1, with TRBD2 identical over 9 bases. Germline trimming cut 4 bases from V and 7 bases from J; bases unmatched to any gene: 12. The CDR3 is 16 amino acids. Germline V gene data show CDR1 as SGHRS and CDR2 as YFSETQ. CDR3 sequence reads: CASSTVPGLADNEQFF. CDR3 DNA: TGCGCCAGCAGCACAGTCCCGGGACTAGCAGATAATGAGCAGTTCTTC.

CDR3: CAWSPAGYEQYF. CDR3 DNA sequence: TGTGCCTGGAGCCCCGCCGGGTACGAGCAGTACTTC. The chain combines TRBV30 with TRBJ2-7; no clear D gene. Trimming took 3 bases from V and 4 from J, leaving 10 bases between them. The CDR3 covers 12 residues. Per germline, CDR1 GTSNPN and CDR2 SVGIG (reference sequence).

CDR3 amino acids: CASSPSGQSPVEQYF. The CDR3 DNA reads TGCGCCAGCAGCCCGTCGGGACAGTCTCCGGTCGAGCAGTACTTC. The J gene is TRBJ2-7, the V gene TRBV4-1, with 7 nucleotides matching TRBD1. The J segment lost 6 bases and the V segment lost 4 bases, leaving 12 bases of the junction unmatched. CDR3 length: 15 residues. Germline V gene sequence: CDR1 MGHRA, CDR2 YSYEKL.

The rearrangement joins TRBV14 to TRBJ2-2; D is possibly TRBD1 (7 bases). The V gene lost 3 bases and the J gene lost 5 bases, with 19 bases spanning the gap. CDR3 length: 17 residues. CDR1 is SGHDN, CDR2 FVKESK, per germline. The CDR3 here is CASSHSYYRGGTGELFF. CDR3 sequence (DNA): TGTGCCAGCAGCCACTCGTACTACAGGGGAGGTACCGGGGAGCTGTTTTTT. Supplemented by reference TRBV14 and TRBJ2-2, the full variable domain reads EAGVTQFPSHSVIEKGQTVTLRCDPISGHDNLYWYRRVMGKEIKFLLHFVKESKQDESGMPNNRFLAERTGGTYSTLKVQPAELEDSGVYFCASSHSYYRGGTGELFFGEGSRLTVL.

J is TRBJ2-5 and V is TRBV7-8, with 8 nucleotides matching TRBD2. The CDR3 runs 20 residues. Trimming cost V 5 bases and J 1 base; bases outside gene matches: 21. Germline V lookup: CDR1 SGHVS, CDR2 FQNEAQ. In nucleotides, the CDR3 is TGTGCCAGCAGCCAACCCGGGACTAGAAGGGAGGGGAACGTCCAAGAGACCCAGTACTTC. This gives the protein CASSQPGTRREGNVQETQYF.

This chain links TRBV7-6 with TRBJ2-7, with 10 bases matching TRBD1. This CDR3 spans 15 amino acids. Losses at the gene ends were 4 bases for V and 7 bases for J; bases not matched to a gene: 10. Germline V gives CDR1 SGHVS, CDR2 FNYEAQ. In DNA form, the CDR3 reads TGTGCCAGCAGCTACCCCAGACAGGGGGCTCAGGAGCAGTACTTC. The encoded protein is CASSYPRQGAQEQYF.

The chain is built from TRBV10-3 and TRBJ2-7, with 7 positions matching TRBD1. This CDR3 is built from 13 residues. V shed 6 bases, J shed 2 bases, and the junction held 4 bases outside the gene matches. Germline CDR1 and CDR2: ENHRY and SYGVKD. CDR3 sequence reads: CAIRGDSAYEQYF. DNA of the CDR3: TGTGCCATCAGGGGGGACAGCGCCTACGAGCAGTACTTC.

The chain couples TRBV7-2 to TRBJ1-6; D may be TRBD1 (5 bases). Between the trimmed V and J ends, which lost 5 bases and 3 bases, there was a span of 11 bases. This CDR3 has 15 amino acids. Germline CDR1 reads SGHTA; CDR2 reads FQGNSA. This CDR3 reads CASSGRVNYNSPLHF. The CDR3 bases are TGTGCCAGCAGCGGCAGGGTTAACTATAATTCACCCCTCCACTTT.

The V call is TRBV11-2, the J call TRBJ2-7, with D possibly TRBD1 on 6 matching bases. Trimming took off 4 bases at V and 5 bases at J, with 12 bases between the two ends. The CDR3 sequence is 13 residues long. Germline V gene sequence: CDR1 SGHAT, CDR2 FQNNGV. DNA of the CDR3: TGTGCCAGCAGCTATAGGGGGTACGACGAGCAGTACTTC. Translated: CASSYRGYDEQYF.

As DNA, the CDR3 is TGTGCCAGCAGCTCGCTTGGACAGGGATCCACAGATACGCAGTATTTT. It specifies CASSSLGQGSTDTQYF. J is TRBJ2-3 and V is TRBV5-8; TRBD1 matches 8 bases. Trimming cost V 3 bases and J 2 bases; bases outside gene matches: 8. CDR3 size: 16 residues. Germline CDR1 is SGHTS and CDR2 is YDEGEE.

This chain links TRBV28 with TRBJ2-1; tentatively, D is TRBD2 (5 bases). The V gene lost 8 bases and the J gene lost 0 bases, with 14 bases spanning the gap. Germline loops: CDR1 MDHEN, CDR2 SYDVKM. The CDR3 loop spans 15 amino acids. CDR3 sequence reads: CASEAESFSYNEQFF. DNA of the CDR3: TGTGCCAGCGAAGCGGAATCTTTCTCCTACAATGAGCAGTTCTTC.

V usage is TRBV28 and J usage is TRBJ2-3, with TRBD2 matching over 14 bases. Losses at the gene ends were 4 bases for V and 4 bases for J; bases not matched to a gene: 7. Looked up from germline, CDR1 is MDHEN and CDR2 is SYDVKM. The CDR3 loop spans 17 amino acids. This CDR3 is CASSSRLAGGIADTQYF. CDR3 bases: TGTGCCAGCAGTTCCAGACTAGCGGGAGGGATCGCAGATACGCAGTATTTT.

This rearrangement joins TRBV25-1 to TRBJ2-1; 10 bases are a match to TRBD1. This CDR3 has 17 residues. The V and J ends lost 10 bases and 6 bases, in that order; junction bases with no gene match: 18. Germline V gives CDR1 MGHDK, CDR2 SYGVNS. The chain's CDR3 is CATLGQGVPSGPNEQFF. The CDR3, as DNA: TGTGCCACCCTTGGACAGGGGGTCCCCAGCGGACCCAATGAGCAGTTCTTC.

CDR3 DNA sequence: TGTGCCAGCAGCCAAGATGTGACAACACATTCACCCCTCCACTTT. Translating it yields CASSQDVTTHSPLHF. The chain has TRBV4-2 and TRBJ1-6; the D is unclear. Per the germline V gene, CDR1 is LGHNA and CDR2 is YNFKEQ. V was cut by 0 bases and J by 8 bases, with 11 bases left in between. The CDR3 loop spans 15 amino acids.

The V and J genes are TRBV6-1 and TRBJ1-6, with D maybe TRBD1 (5 bases). Between the trimmed V and J ends, which lost 4 bases and 3 bases, there was a span of 13 bases. Germline assignment: CDR1 MNHNS and CDR2 SASEGT. The length of the CDR3 is 16 residues. The DNA of the CDR3 is TGTGCCAGCAGTGTTGGGGCCCCGAACTATAATTCACCCCTCCACTTT. Its translation is CASSVGAPNYNSPLHF.

The chain employs TRBV27 and TRBJ2-7, with D tentatively TRBD1 (6 bases). V shed 3 bases and J shed 2 bases, with 11 bases lying between them. This CDR3 has 14 amino acids. The germline CDR1 and CDR2 sequences are MNHEY and SMNVEV (reference sequence). The CDR3: CASSFQDSAYEQYF. The CDR3 DNA follows: TGTGCCAGCAGTTTCCAGGACAGCGCCTACGAGCAGTACTTC.

The chain has TRBV7-6 and TRBJ2-2; D might be TRBD2 (7 bases). The germline gives CDR1 SGHVS, CDR2 FNYEAQ. The V gene lost 4 bases and the J gene lost 6 bases, with 15 bases spanning the gap. The CDR3 is made up of 15 amino acids. For the CDR3, the DNA is TGTGCCAGCAGCTACGAACAGGGAGGGCCCGGGGAGCTGTTTTTT. Its translation is CASSYEQGGPGELFF.